This T cell receptor (beta chain) was recorded in a study of blood T cell repertoires in COVID-19. Study at large: Spain, Italy and the United States supplied samples that represented acute and convalescent COVID-19. T cells, B-cell-depleted T cells, or PBMCs provided the cDNA or gDNA that served as material.

V was trimmed by 3 bases and J by 1 base, leaving 19 bases between them. Germline V gene sequence: CDR1 SGDLS, CDR2 YYNGEE. The length of the CDR3 is 17 residues. Original processing methods: The authors estimated nucleated cell counts from reference gene primer amplification. Generated by immunoSEQ multiplex PCR, the TCRdb table keeps only in-frame clones and is missing some. The DNA gave D and trimming, while V, J and clone size come from that table. The table lists some 88,000 clones, roughly 77% of them singletons. The origin of this receptor is a human donor in a cohort sampled during active COVID-19. Sequencing was performed on peripheral blood. The genes are TRBV9 and TRBJ1-1; D is undetermined. The CDR3 nucleotides are TGTGCCAGCAGCGAAGGTCCCCGGGTTAGTGAGAACACTGAAGCTTTCTTT. It codes for CASSEGPRVSENTEAFF.